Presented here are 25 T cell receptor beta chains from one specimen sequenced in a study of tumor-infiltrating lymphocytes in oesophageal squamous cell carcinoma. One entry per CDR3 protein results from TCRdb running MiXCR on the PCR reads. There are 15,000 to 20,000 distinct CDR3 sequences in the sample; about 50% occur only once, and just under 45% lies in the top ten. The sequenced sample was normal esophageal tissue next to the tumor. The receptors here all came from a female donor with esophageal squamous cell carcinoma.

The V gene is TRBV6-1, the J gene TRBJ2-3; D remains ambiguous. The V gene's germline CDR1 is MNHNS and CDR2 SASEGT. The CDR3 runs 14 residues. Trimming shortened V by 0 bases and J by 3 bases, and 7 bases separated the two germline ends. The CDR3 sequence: CASSEAASTDTQYF. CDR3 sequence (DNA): TGTGCCAGCAGTGAAGCCGCCAGTACAGATACGCAGTATTTT.

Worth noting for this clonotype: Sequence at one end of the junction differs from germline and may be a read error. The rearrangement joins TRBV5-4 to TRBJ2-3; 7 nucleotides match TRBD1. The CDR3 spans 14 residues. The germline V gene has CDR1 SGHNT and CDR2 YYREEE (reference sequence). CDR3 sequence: CASSLEGATVTQYF. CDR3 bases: TGTGCCAGCAGCTTAGAGGGGGCCACAGTTACGCAGTATTTT.

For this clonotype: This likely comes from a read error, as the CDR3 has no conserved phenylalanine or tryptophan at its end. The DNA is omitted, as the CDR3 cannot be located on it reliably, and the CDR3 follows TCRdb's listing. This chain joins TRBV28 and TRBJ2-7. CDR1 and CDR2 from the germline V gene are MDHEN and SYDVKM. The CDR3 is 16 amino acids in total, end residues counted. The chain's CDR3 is CASSLVVGSYGYTFGS.

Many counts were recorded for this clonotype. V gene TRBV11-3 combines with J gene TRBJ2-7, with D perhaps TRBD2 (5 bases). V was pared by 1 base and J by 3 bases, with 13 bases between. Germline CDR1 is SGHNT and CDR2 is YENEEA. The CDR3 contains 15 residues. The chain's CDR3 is CASSLGAAGGYEQYF. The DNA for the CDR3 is TGTGCCAGCAGCTTAGGGGCAGCAGGAGGCTACGAGCAGTACTTC.

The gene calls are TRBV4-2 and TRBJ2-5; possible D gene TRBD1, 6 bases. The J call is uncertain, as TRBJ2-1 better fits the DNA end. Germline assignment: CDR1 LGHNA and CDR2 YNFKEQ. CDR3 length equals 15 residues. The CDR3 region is CASSLSGVRVNEQFF. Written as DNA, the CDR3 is TGTGCCAGCAGCCTATCAGGGGTTAGGGTAAACGAGCAGTTCTTC.

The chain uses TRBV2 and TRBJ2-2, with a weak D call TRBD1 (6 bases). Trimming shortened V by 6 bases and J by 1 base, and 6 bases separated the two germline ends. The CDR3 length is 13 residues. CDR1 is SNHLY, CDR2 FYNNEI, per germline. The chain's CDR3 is CASRTGNTGELFF. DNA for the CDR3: TGTGCCAGCAGGACAGGGAACACCGGGGAGCTGTTTTTT.

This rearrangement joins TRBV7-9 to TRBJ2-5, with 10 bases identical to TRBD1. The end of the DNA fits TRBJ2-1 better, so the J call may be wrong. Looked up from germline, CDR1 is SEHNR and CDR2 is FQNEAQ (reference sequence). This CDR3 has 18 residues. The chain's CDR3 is CASSQRHLRDRGYNEQFF. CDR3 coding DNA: TGTGCCAGCAGCCAACGCCATCTTAGGGACAGGGGATACAATGAGCAGTTCTTC.

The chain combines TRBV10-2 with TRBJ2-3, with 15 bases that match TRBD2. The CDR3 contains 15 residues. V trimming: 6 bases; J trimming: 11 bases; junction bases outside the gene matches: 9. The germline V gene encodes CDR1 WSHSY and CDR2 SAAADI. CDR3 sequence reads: CASSLGLAGGVVQYF. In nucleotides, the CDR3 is TGCGCCAGCAGCCTCGGACTAGCGGGGGGGGTGGTGCAGTATTTT.

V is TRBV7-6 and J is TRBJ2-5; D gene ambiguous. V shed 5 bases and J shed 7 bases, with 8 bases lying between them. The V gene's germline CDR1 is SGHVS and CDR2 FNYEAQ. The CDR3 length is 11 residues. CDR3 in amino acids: CASSPGGTQYF. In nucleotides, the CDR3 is TGTGCCAGCAGCCCTGGTGGGACCCAGTACTTC.

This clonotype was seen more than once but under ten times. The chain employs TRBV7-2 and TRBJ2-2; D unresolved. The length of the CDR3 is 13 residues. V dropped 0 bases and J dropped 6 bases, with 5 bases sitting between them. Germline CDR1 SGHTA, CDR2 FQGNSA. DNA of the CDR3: TGTGCCAGCAGCTTAGCGATCGCCGGGGAGCTGTTTTTT. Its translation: CASSLAIAGELFF.

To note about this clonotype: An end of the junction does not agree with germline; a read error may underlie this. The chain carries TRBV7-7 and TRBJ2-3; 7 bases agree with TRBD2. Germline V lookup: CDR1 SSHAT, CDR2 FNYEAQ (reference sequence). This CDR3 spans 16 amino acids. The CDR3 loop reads CASSLSVLVGGDTQYF. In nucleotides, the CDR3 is TGTGCTAGCAGCTTATCGGTTCTAGTGGGAGGGGATACGCAGTATTTT.

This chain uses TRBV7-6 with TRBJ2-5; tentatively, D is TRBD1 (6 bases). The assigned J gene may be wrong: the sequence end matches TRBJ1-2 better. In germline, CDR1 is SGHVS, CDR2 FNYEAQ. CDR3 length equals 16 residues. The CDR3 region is CASSAGGGPRNYGYTF. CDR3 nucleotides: TGTGCCAGCAGCGCCGGCGGGGGGCCTCGTAACTATGGCTACACCTTC.

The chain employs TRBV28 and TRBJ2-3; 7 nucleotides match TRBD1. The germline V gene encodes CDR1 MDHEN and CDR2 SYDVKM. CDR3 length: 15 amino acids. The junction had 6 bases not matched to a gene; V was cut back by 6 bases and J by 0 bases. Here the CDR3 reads CASRTTGPSTDTQYF. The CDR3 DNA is TGTGCCAGCAGGACGACAGGGCCTAGCACAGATACGCAGTATTTT.

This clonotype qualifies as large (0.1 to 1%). CDR3 loop: CASSLGGTGSQPQHF. CDR3 in DNA: TGTGCCAGCAGCTTAGGGGGTACAGGGAGCCAGCCCCAGCATTTT. This chain uses TRBV7-2 with TRBJ1-5, with D perhaps matching TRBD1 (6 bases). This CDR3 contains 15 residues. V was clipped by 1 base and J by 7 bases, with 14 bases between them. Germline CDR1 and CDR2: SGHTA and FQGNSA.

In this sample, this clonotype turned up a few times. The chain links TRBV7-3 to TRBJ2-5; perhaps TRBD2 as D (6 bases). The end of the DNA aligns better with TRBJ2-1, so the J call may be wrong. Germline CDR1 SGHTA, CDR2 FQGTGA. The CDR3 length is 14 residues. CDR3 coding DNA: TGTGCCAGCAGCTTAGGGGGGATTTACAATGAGCAGTTCTTC. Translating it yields CASSLGGIYNEQFF.

CDR3 coding DNA: TGCGCCAGCAGCAGAGGACAGGCCGACGAGCAGTACTTC. Its translation: CASSRGQADEQYF. The gene calls are TRBV5-1 and TRBJ2-1; 7 nucleotides match TRBD1. The J call may not be correct, given that the DNA end is closer to TRBJ2-7. This CDR3 contains 13 residues. Germline CDR1 and CDR2: SGHRS and YFSETQ.

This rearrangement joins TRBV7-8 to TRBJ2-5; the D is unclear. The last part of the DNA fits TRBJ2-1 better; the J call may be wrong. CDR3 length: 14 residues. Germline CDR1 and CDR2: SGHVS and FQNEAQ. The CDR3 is CASSVGSLGDEQFF. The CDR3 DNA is TGTGCCAGCAGCGTAGGATCGCTTGGGGATGAGCAGTTCTTC.

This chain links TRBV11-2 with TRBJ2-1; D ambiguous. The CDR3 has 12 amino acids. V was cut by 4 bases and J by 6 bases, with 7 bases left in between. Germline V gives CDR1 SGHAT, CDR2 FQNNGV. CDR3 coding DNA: TGTGCCAGCAGCTCCTCTCGCAATGAGCAGTTCTTC. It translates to CASSSSRNEQFF.

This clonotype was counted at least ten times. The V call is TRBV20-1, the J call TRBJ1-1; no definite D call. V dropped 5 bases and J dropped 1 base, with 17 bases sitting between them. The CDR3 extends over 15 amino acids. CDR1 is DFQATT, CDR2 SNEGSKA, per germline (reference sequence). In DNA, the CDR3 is TGCAGTGCTGAAATCCTAAAAGGCCGGAACACTGAAGCTTTCTTT. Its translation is CSAEILKGRNTEAFF.

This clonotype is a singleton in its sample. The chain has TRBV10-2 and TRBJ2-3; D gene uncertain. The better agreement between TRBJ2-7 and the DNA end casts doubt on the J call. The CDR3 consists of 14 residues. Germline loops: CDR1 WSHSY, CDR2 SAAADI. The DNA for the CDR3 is TGCGCCAGCAGGCCGCTGTTACGGCTCTACGAGCAGTACTTC. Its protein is CASRPLLRLYEQYF.

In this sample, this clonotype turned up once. Here the CDR3 reads CATSELTPPSGPNTGELFF. DNA for the CDR3: TGTGCCACCAGTGAGTTGACCCCCCCTAGCGGCCCTAACACCGGGGAGCTGTTTTTT. The rearrangement uses TRBV24-1 and TRBJ2-2; 7 bases agree with TRBD2. V lost 4 bases to trimming and J lost 2 bases; unmatched junction nucleotides: 15. CDR3 length: 19 residues. Germline CDR1 is KGHDR and CDR2 is SFDVKD.

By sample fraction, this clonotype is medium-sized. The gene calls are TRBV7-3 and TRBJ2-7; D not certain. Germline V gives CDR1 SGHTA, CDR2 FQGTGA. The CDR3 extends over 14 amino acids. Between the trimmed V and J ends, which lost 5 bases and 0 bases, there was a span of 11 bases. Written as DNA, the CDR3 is TGTGCCAGCAGCCCCGGGTGGGGCTCCTACGAGCAGTACTTC. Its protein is CASSPGWGSYEQYF.

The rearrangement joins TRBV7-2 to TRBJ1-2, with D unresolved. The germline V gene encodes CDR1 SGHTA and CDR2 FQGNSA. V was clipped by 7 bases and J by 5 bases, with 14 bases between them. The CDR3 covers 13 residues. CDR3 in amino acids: CASTPEALYGYTF. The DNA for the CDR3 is TGTGCCAGCACCCCGGAAGCCCTTTATGGCTACACCTTC.

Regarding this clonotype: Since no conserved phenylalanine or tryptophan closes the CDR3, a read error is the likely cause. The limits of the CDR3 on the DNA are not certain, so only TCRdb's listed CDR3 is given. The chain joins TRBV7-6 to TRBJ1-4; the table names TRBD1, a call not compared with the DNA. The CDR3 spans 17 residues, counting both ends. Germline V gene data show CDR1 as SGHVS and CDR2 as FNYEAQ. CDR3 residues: CASSLRAVAYNEQFFGP.

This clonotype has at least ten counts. The CDR3: CASSYSELGRGGSPLHF. DNA for the CDR3: TGTGCCAGCAGTTACTCGGAACTCGGGAGGGGTGGTTCACCCCTCCACTTT. The chain is built from TRBV6-6 and TRBJ1-6; TRBD1 is a possible D gene (5 bases). In germline, CDR1 is MNHNY, CDR2 SVGAGI (reference sequence). V was pared by 0 bases and J by 9 bases, with 18 bases between. The CDR3 runs 17 residues.